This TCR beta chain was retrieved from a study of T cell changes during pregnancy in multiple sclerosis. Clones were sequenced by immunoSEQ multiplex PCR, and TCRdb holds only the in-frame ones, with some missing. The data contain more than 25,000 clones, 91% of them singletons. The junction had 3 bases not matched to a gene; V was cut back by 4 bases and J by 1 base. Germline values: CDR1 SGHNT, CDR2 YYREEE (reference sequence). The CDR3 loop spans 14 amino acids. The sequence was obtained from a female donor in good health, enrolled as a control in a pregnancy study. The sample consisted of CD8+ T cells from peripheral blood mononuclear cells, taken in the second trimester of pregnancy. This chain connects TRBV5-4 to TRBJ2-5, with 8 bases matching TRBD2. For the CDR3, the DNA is TGTGCCAGCAGCCCGGGGGGGCCCCAAGAGACCCAGTACTTC. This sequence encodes CASSPGGPQETQYF.